This is a list of T cell receptor beta chains from one sample in a study of Graves' ophthalmopathy and Graves' hyperthyroidism. TCRdb reprocessed the multiplex PCR reads via MiXCR and lists one record per CDR3 protein. Among hundreds of thousands of distinct CDR3 sequences listed, 20% to 25% were seen once. Sequences were obtained from peripheral blood. All receptors derive from a woman aged 18-35 years with stable Graves' hyperthyroidism. Some clones in this sample may be carry-over from other donors' samples. The CDR3 runs from the conserved cysteine through the conserved F or W. Each record gives: V gene, clone size, J gene, CDR3 length, D gene, CDR3 protein, CDR3 DNA. The D gene is left open where the match is weak. Some rows mark clone size as missing; the rest say once, few, many or name a class of expanded clone.

TRBV2	many	TRBJ2-7	15	NA	CASNLRSGTENEQYF	TGTGCCAGCAATCTGAGGAGCGGGACAGAGAACGAGCAGTACTTC
TRBV6-5	NA	TRBJ2-6	16	TRBD1	CASSSTGGTGANVLTF	TGTGCCAGCAGTTCGACAGGGGGAACTGGGGCCAACGTCCTGACTTTC
TRBV4-2	NA	TRBJ2-7	16	NA	CASSQDLGGVTYEQYF	TGTGCCAGCAGCCAAGATCTGGGCGGAGTAACCTACGAGCAGTACTTC
TRBV6-1	many	TRBJ2-3	15	TRBD1	CASSEAEQGSDTQYF	TGTGCCAGCAGTGAAGCTGAACAGGGGTCAGATACGCAGTATTTT
TRBV6-1	NA	TRBJ1-5	13	NA	CASSGRFNQPQHF	TGTGCCAGCAGTGGGAGGTTCAATCAGCCCCAGCATTTT
TRBV25-1	many	TRBJ1-2	16	TRBD1	CASYGPPGQGGYGYTF	TGTGCCAGCTATGGCCCACCGGGACAGGGAGGCTATGGCTACACCTTC
TRBV6-2/TRBV6-3	NA	TRBJ2-2	13	NA	CASSSTETGELFF	TGTGCCAGCAGTTCGACAGAGACCGGGGAGCTGTTTTTT
TRBV11-3	few	TRBJ2-7	14	NA	CASNRGSSPYEQYF	TGTGCCAGCAACCGGGGCAGCTCACCCTACGAGCAGTACTTC
TRBV2	NA	TRBJ1-5	15	NA	CASSAPGTPDQPQHF	TGTGCCAGCAGTGCCCCCGGGACGCCTGACCAGCCCCAGCATTTT
TRBV27	many	TRBJ2-7	15	NA	CASSSRRGGSYEQYF	TGTGCCAGCAGTTCGAGGAGGGGGGGTTCCTACGAGCAGTACTTC
TRBV11-2	NA	TRBJ2-7	17	TRBD2	CASSSLPGGGISYEQYF	TGTGCCAGCAGCTCCCTGCCCGGCGGGGGGATCTCCTACGAGCAGTACTTC
TRBV30	many	TRBJ1-5	12	NA	CAWSVPDQPQHF	TGTGCCTGGAGTGTTCCCGATCAGCCCCAGCATTTT
TRBV24-1	NA	TRBJ2-5	15	TRBD2	CATSALAGGGETQYF	TGTGCCACCAGTGCTCTAGCGGGAGGTGGAGAGACCCAGTACTTC
TRBV4-1	few	TRBJ2-7	16	NA	CASSQDRQLIYGEQYF	TGCGCCAGCAGCCAAGATAGGCAACTAATTTATGGCGAGCAGTACTTC
TRBV6-1	many	TRBJ2-7	16	TRBD1	CASSRTLTGLSYEQYF	TGTGCCAGCAGTCGCACCCTGACAGGGCTCTCCTACGAGCAGTACTTC
TRBV13	NA	TRBJ2-2	14	TRBD1	CASGIGGGTGELFF	TGTGCCAGCGGGATAGGGGGCGGCACCGGGGAGCTGTTTTTT
TRBV11-1	many	TRBJ2-7	15	TRBD2	CASSLVAGPPYEQYF	TGTGCCAGCAGCTTAGTAGCGGGACCCCCCTACGAGCAGTACTTC
TRBV14	many	TRBJ2-3	16	TRBD2	CASSPLAGATTDTQYF	TGTGCCAGCAGCCCACTAGCGGGCGCAACCACAGATACGCAGTATTTT
TRBV2	NA	TRBJ1-6	14	NA	CASSELGEVSPLHF	TGTGCCAGCAGTGAACTGGGAGAGGTCTCACCCCTCCACTTT
TRBV12-3/TRBV12-4	many	TRBJ1-2	13	NA	CASSLANRVGYTF	TGTGCCAGCAGTTTAGCTAACCGCGTGGGCTACACCTTC
TRBV6-1	many	TRBJ2-7	12	TRBD1	CASSRQGNEQYF	TGTGCCAGCAGTCGACAGGGGAACGAGCAGTACTTC
TRBV19	once	TRBJ2-2	18	NA	CASSIHPLSGSNTGELFF	TGTGCCAGTAGTATCCACCCCTTAAGCGGCTCGAACACCGGGGAGCTGTTTTTT
TRBV27	once	TRBJ2-7	15	NA	CASSLSRANSYEQYF	TGTGCCAGCAGTTTGAGCAGGGCCAACTCCTACGAGCAGTACTTC
TRBV11-2	many	TRBJ2-7	16	TRBD2	CASSLDWTSDSYEQYF	TGTGCCAGCAGCTTAGACTGGACTAGCGACTCCTACGAGCAGTACTTC